This entry lists 30 T cell receptor beta chains sequenced from one sample in a study of PD-1 blockade in classical Hodgkin lymphoma. Brentuximab vedotin exposure varied among the patients, all of whom had relapsed after autologous stem cell transplantation. The study isolated CD8+ T cells from thawed PBMCs by magnetic negative selection. Here immunoSEQ multiplex PCR was the method, and the copy in TCRdb shows in-frame clones only, minus some. The sample includes thousands of clones, around half of them seen just once. Material: CD8+ T cells from blood, obtained at baseline. These receptors originate from a human donor with classical Hodgkin lymphoma.

V gene TRBV2 combines with J gene TRBJ2-7; D might be TRBD1 or TRBD2, each matching 5 bases. Germline V gene sequence: CDR1 SNHLY, CDR2 FYNNEI. The CDR3 contains 17 residues. V lost 6 bases and J 6 bases, leaving 27 bases between the germline ends. The CDR3 reads CASRDPRGSQISGEQYF. CDR3 DNA sequence: TGTGCCAGCAGAGACCCCCGGGGCAGTCAAATCTCTGGCGAGCAGTACTTC. Using reference TRBV2 and TRBJ2-7 for the parts outside the CDR3, the full variable domain is EPEVTQTPSHQVTQMGQEVILRCVPISNHLYFYWYRQILGQKVEFLVSFYNNEISEKSEIFDDQFSVERPDGSNFTLKIRSTKLEDSAMYFCASRDPRGSQISGEQYFGPGTRLTVT.

This clone showed up just a few times. The chain has TRBV9 and TRBJ1-4, with D unresolved. Between the trimmed V and J ends, which lost 2 bases and 0 bases, there was a span of 14 bases. CDR3 size: 17 residues. Germline V gives CDR1 SGDLS, CDR2 YYNGEE. CDR3: CASSVDPIGATNEKLFF. CDR3 nucleotide sequence: TGTGCCAGCAGCGTCGATCCAATCGGGGCAACTAATGAAAAACTGTTTTTT.

The chain employs TRBV5-6 and TRBJ1-4, with 11 bases fitting TRBD1. Trimming cost V 3 bases and J 5 bases; bases outside gene matches: 6. The CDR3 spans 16 residues. Germline assignment: CDR1 SGHDT and CDR2 YYEEEE. CDR3 DNA sequence: TGTGCCAGCAGCTGGGGGACAGGGGGGATCAATGAAAAACTGTTTTTT. It codes for CASSWGTGGINEKLFF.

The V call is TRBV7-9, the J call TRBJ1-5, with D possibly TRBD1 on 6 matching bases. In germline, CDR1 is SEHNR, CDR2 FQNEAQ (reference sequence). With 5 bases removed from V and 2 bases from J, the gap between germline ends came to 13 bases. This CDR3 comprises 15 residues. CDR3 sequence reads: CASSSTGSGNQPQHF. CDR3 in DNA: TGTGCCAGCAGCAGCACAGGGAGTGGCAATCAGCCCCAGCATTTT.

The sample holds a few counts of this clone. The rearrangement links TRBV7-6 to TRBJ2-2, with D tentatively TRBD2 (5 bases). V lost 4 bases and J lost 1, with 13 bases in between. Germline CDR1 and CDR2: SGHVS and FNYEAQ. The CDR3 runs to 16 residues. The CDR3 loop reads CASSYVVGENTGELFF. Written as DNA, the CDR3 is TGTGCCAGCAGCTATGTGGTCGGGGAGAACACCGGGGAGCTGTTTTTT. The full variable domain, with the rest looked up from reference TRBV7-6 and TRBJ2-2, is GAGVSQSPRYKVTKRGQDVALRCDPISGHVSLYWYRQALGQGPEFLTYFNYEAQQDKSGLPNDRFSAERPEGSISTLTIQRTEQRDSAMYRCASSYVVGENTGELFFGEGSRLTVL.

The rearrangement joins TRBV7-6 to TRBJ1-1; D is perhaps TRBD1 (6 bases). Germline V CDR1 and CDR2: SGHVS, FNYEAQ. CDR3 length: 15 amino acids. V was cut by 1 base and J by 3 bases, with 12 bases left in between. CDR3 region: CASSLGTAGHTEAFF. The CDR3, as DNA: TGTGCCAGCAGCTTAGGGACAGCCGGGCACACTGAAGCTTTCTTT.

The CDR3 region is CASGNVYEQYF. CDR3 bases: TGTGCCAGCGGAAACGTTTACGAGCAGTACTTC. The V gene is TRBV7-9, the J gene TRBJ2-7; unclear D gene. CDR3 length: 11 residues. The germline V and J ends were trimmed by 8 bases and 4 bases, with 9 bases remaining between them. CDR1 and CDR2 (germline): SEHNR, FQNEAQ (reference sequence).

The rearrangement uses TRBV7-7 and TRBJ2-7; TRBD1 aligns across 11 bases. The CDR3 covers 14 residues. Per the germline V gene, CDR1 is SSHAT and CDR2 is FNYEAQ (reference sequence). V shed 5 bases and J 6 bases; nucleotides not matched to a gene: 6. The CDR3 nucleotides read TGTGCCAGCAGCCCAGGGACAGGGGGAGGCGAGCAGTACTTC. Residues: CASSPGTGGGEQYF.

The rearrangement links TRBV19 to TRBJ1-6; 9 bases align to TRBD1. The CDR3 extends over 15 amino acids. V was pared by 2 bases and J by 7 bases, with 3 bases of the junction left unmatched. Germline CDR1 reads LNHDA; CDR2 reads SQIVND (reference sequence). CDR3 amino acids: CASSISGTGNSPLHF. The CDR3 coding sequence is TGTGCCAGTAGTATATCCGGGACAGGGAATTCACCCCTCCACTTT.

The chain uses TRBV7-9 and TRBJ1-1, with D possibly TRBD1 on 5 matching bases. CDR3 length: 15 amino acids. From germline, CDR1 is SEHNR and CDR2 FQNEAQ (reference sequence). V gave up 4 bases and J gave up 7 bases, with 19 bases separating them. CDR3 loop: CASSSDWTRAHEAFF. CDR3 coding DNA: TGTGCCAGCAGCTCCGATTGGACCAGGGCCCATGAAGCTTTCTTT.

Relative to its sample, this clone is medium-sized. The chain carries TRBV6-1 and TRBJ2-7, with TRBD1 as a possible D gene (5 bases). This CDR3 is 14 amino acids long. Trimming pared 1 base from V and 3 bases from J, leaving 10 bases between. Germline CDR1 reads MNHNS; CDR2 reads SASEGT. In DNA, the CDR3 is TGTGCCAGCAGTGAAGAAAGGACATACTACGAGCAGTACTTC. Amino acids: CASSEERTYYEQYF.

The chain recombines TRBV11-2 with TRBJ2-3, with 13 bases fitting TRBD2. V trimming: 6 bases; J trimming: 4 bases; junction bases outside the gene matches: 7. This CDR3 has 16 amino acids. CDR1 SGHAT and CDR2 FQNNGV come from the germline V gene. The CDR3 region is CASRILGLAGADTQYF. The CDR3 bases are TGTGCCAGCAGGATTCTAGGACTAGCGGGAGCAGATACGCAGTATTTT.

J is TRBJ1-1 and V is TRBV5-4, with 11 bases fitting TRBD1. V gave up 0 bases and J gave up 4 bases; unmatched junction bases: 2. Germline-derived CDR1 and CDR2 are SGHNT and YYREEE (reference sequence). This CDR3 spans 15 amino acids. CDR3 protein: CASSLGTGGLTEAFF. The CDR3 DNA reads TGTGCCAGCAGCTTGGGGACAGGGGGCCTCACTGAAGCTTTCTTT.

The rearrangement uses TRBV18 and TRBJ2-1; D gene unclear. This CDR3 is built from 16 residues. Trimming removed 2 bases at V and 0 bases at J, with 11 bases between. Germline CDR1 KGHSH, CDR2 LQKENI. The CDR3 bases are TGTGCCAGCTCACCAATCCTTGGGGACTCCTACAATGAGCAGTTCTTC. Translated: CASSPILGDSYNEQFF.

J is TRBJ2-1 and V is TRBV4-1; no definite D call. V lost 4 bases to trimming and J lost 6 bases, with 19 bases between them. The CDR3 has 16 amino acids. CDR1 and CDR2 (germline): MGHRA, YSYEKL. The CDR3: CASSPTVTELGNEQFF. CDR3 coding DNA: TGCGCCAGCAGCCCAACGGTGACGGAGTTAGGCAATGAGCAGTTCTTC.

The chain carries TRBV7-8 and TRBJ2-7; the match to TRBD2 covers 9 bases. The V gene's germline CDR1 is SGHVS and CDR2 FQNEAQ. The CDR3 runs 15 residues. V was clipped by 3 bases and J by 4 bases; unmatched bases: 7. The CDR3 DNA sequence: TGTGCCAGCAGCTTGGGGGCTAGCGGGATTTACGAGCAGTACTTC. It specifies CASSLGASGIYEQYF.

The chain combines TRBV6-1 with TRBJ1-1; D not resolved. The CDR3 contains 15 residues. Trimming took off 1 base at V and 4 bases at J, with 13 bases between the two ends. In germline, CDR1 is MNHNS, CDR2 SASEGT. The CDR3 region has the DNA TGTGCCAGCAGTGAAGTTGTAGGGTCGGGCACTGAAGCTTTCTTT. This sequence encodes CASSEVVGSGTEAFF.

The chain uses TRBV27 and TRBJ2-3, with TRBD2 matching over 11 bases. The CDR3 sequence is 15 residues long. V dropped 3 bases and J dropped 4; count of bases not matched to a gene: 3. Germline assignment: CDR1 MNHEY and CDR2 SMNVEV (reference sequence). CDR3 DNA sequence: TGTGCCAGCAGTTTTGTAGCGGGAGGGGCAGATACGCAGTATTTT. Amino acid sequence: CASSFVAGGADTQYF.

The chain recombines TRBV29-1 with TRBJ2-2; maybe TRBD2 (6 bases). In germline, CDR1 is SQVTM, CDR2 ANQGSEA. V gave up 6 bases and J gave up 5 bases, with 13 bases separating them. The CDR3 spans 13 residues. This CDR3 reads CSVAGGGTGELFF. The CDR3 coding sequence is TGCAGCGTCGCCGGGGGAGGTACCGGGGAGCTGTTTTTT.

The rearrangement joins TRBV4-1 to TRBJ2-6; TRBD1 aligns across 9 bases. This CDR3 region has 18 residues. Looked up from germline, CDR1 is MGHRA and CDR2 is YSYEKL. Unmatched junction bases numbered 7, after V lost 4 bases and J lost 0 bases. The CDR3: CASSPGQGKGSGANVLTF. The CDR3 region has the DNA TGCGCCAGCAGCCCTGGACAGGGGAAAGGCTCTGGGGCCAACGTCCTGACTTTC.

This clone was seen only a few times. The chain couples TRBV4-1 to TRBJ1-4, with 7 bases aligning to TRBD1. Germline trimming cut 1 base from V and 7 bases from J; bases unmatched to any gene: 9. Germline CDR1 is MGHRA and CDR2 is YSYEKL. There are 16 residues in the CDR3. CDR3 protein: CASSQGRQGMSEKLFF. The CDR3, as DNA: TGCGCCAGCAGCCAAGGGAGACAGGGCATGAGTGAAAAACTGTTTTTT.

The rearrangement links TRBV4-1 to TRBJ2-7; TRBD2 agrees at 8 bases. V was pared by 6 bases and J by 2 bases, with 15 bases of the junction left unmatched. The CDR3 extends over 17 amino acids. Germline lookup yields CDR1 MGHRA and CDR2 YSYEKL. The CDR3 nucleotides read TGCGCCAGCAGTCCGGGGGATACCAGCGGGAGACCCTACGAGCAGTACTTC. This encodes CASSPGDTSGRPYEQYF.

This clone was seen only once. The chain carries TRBV5-1 and TRBJ1-1, with a tentative D call TRBD1 (5 bases). The V end lost 0 bases, the J end lost 4 bases, and 13 bases lay between the germline ends. The CDR3 has 15 amino acids. Germline lookup yields CDR1 SGHRS and CDR2 YFSETQ. Here the CDR3 reads CASSLALGPLTEAFF. As DNA, the CDR3 is TGCGCCAGCAGCTTGGCGCTGGGGCCTCTCACTGAAGCTTTCTTT.

Details on this clone: At the DNA level, this CDR3 is encoded by other sequences in the same sample as well. The V call is TRBV5-4, the J call TRBJ2-5, with 9 bases matching TRBD2. The V gene end was trimmed by 8 bases and the J gene end by 2 bases; junction bases not matched to a gene: 10. From germline, CDR1 is SGHNT and CDR2 YYREEE (reference sequence). There are 15 residues in the CDR3. The CDR3 nucleotides read TGTGCCAGTAGCCACCGACTAGCGGAACAAGAGACCCAGTACTTC. Protein sequence: CASSHRLAEQETQYF.

V and J are TRBV27 and TRBJ2-1, with 12 nucleotides matching TRBD2. The CDR3 runs 14 residues. Germline V CDR1 and CDR2: MNHEY, SMNVEV (reference sequence). Germline trimming cut 8 bases from V and 10 bases from J; bases unmatched to any gene: 9. Here the CDR3 reads CASGTGTSGFEQFF. DNA for the CDR3: TGTGCCAGCGGGACCGGGACTAGCGGGTTCGAGCAGTTCTTC.

This chain connects TRBV5-1 to TRBJ2-1; D possibly corresponds to TRBD1 (5 bases). CDR1 and CDR2 from the germline V gene are SGHRS and YFSETQ. This CDR3 region has 12 residues. V gave up 4 bases and J gave up 3 bases, with 5 bases separating them. This CDR3 reads CASSRGYNEQFF. CDR3 bases: TGCGCCAGCAGCAGGGGCTACAATGAGCAGTTCTTC.

The CDR3 nucleotides are TGTGCCAGTGCGGGCCCCGAAAGCTCCCTCAATGAGCAGTTCTTC. It translates to CASAGPESSLNEQFF. V gene TRBV19 combines with J gene TRBJ2-1; D is possibly TRBD2 (5 bases). Germline CDR1 is LNHDA and CDR2 is SQIVND (reference sequence). The V and J ends lost 8 bases and 6 bases respectively, with 20 bases between them. The CDR3 totals 15 residues.

This chain connects TRBV19 to TRBJ2-1; D is possibly TRBD2 (6 bases). Germline CDR1 and CDR2: LNHDA and SQIVND (reference sequence). This CDR3 is built from 14 residues. The germline V and J ends were trimmed by 6 bases and 3 bases, with 12 bases remaining between them. The CDR3 sequence: CASSPAGFYNEQFF. In nucleotides, the CDR3 is TGTGCCAGTAGCCCAGCGGGCTTCTACAATGAGCAGTTCTTC.

Turning to this clone: Other DNA sequences in this sample translate to the same CDR3. CDR3 sequence reads: CASSQDHRNYGYTF. In DNA form, the CDR3 reads TGCGCCAGCAGCCAAGATCACAGGAACTATGGCTACACCTTC. V is TRBV4-1 and J is TRBJ1-2, with a weak D call TRBD1 (5 bases). Germline V gives CDR1 MGHRA, CDR2 YSYEKL. The CDR3 covers 14 residues. V was pared by 0 bases and J by 2 bases, with 7 bases between.

This clone has only a few counts. J is TRBJ2-2 and V is TRBV10-3; D is possibly TRBD2 (6 bases). The CDR3 totals 13 residues. CDR1 is ENHRY, CDR2 SYGVKD, per germline. The CDR3 nucleotides read TGTGCATCCAAGCGGGCAAACACCGGGGAGCTGTTTTTT. Its protein is CASKRANTGELFF.